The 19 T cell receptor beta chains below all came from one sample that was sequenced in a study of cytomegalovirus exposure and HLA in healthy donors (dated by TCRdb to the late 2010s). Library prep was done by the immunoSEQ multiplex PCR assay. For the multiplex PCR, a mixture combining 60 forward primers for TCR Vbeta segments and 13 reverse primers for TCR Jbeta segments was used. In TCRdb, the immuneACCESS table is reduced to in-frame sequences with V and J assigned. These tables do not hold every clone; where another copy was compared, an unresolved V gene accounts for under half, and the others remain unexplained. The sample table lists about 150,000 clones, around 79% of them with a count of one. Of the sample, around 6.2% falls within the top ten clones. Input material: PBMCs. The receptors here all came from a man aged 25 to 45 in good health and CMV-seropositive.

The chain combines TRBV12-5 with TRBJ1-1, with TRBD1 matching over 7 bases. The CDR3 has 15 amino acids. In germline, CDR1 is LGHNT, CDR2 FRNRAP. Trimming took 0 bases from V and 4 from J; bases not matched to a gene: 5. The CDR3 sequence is CASGLVTGVGTEAFF. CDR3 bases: TGTGCTAGTGGTTTGGTTACAGGGGTAGGCACTGAAGCTTTCTTT.

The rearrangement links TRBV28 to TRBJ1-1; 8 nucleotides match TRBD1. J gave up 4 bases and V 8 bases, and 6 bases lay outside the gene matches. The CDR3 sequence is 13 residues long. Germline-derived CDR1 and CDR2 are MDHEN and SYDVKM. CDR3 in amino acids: CASAITGGTEAFF. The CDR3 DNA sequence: TGTGCCAGCGCTATCACAGGGGGCACTGAAGCTTTCTTT.

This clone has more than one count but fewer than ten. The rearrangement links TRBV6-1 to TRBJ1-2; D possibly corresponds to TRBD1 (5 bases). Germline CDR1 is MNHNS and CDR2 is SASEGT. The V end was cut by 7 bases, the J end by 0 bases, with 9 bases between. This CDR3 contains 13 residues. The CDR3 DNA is TGTGCCAGCAATCTACAGGCTAACTATGGCTACACCTTC. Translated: CASNLQANYGYTF.

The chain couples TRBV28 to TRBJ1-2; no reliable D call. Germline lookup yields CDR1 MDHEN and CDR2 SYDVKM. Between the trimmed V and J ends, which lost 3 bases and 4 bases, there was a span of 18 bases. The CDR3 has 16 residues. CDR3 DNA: TGTGCCAGCAGTTTTTCCTCGGCTGACGGAGGCTATGGCTACACCTTC. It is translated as CASSFSSADGGYGYTF.

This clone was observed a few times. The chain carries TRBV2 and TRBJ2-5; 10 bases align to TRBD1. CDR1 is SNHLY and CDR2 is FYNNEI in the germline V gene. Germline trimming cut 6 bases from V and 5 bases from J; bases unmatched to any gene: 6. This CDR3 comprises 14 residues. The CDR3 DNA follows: TGTGCCAGCAGCCCGGGACAGGGGTTGGAGACCCAGTACTTC. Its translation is CASSPGQGLETQYF.

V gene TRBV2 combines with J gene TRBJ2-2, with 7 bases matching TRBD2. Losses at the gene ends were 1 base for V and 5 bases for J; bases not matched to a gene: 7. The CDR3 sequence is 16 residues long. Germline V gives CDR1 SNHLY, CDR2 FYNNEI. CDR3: CASSEGGGAFTGELFF. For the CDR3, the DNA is TGTGCCAGCAGTGAAGGCGGGGGTGCGTTTACCGGGGAGCTGTTTTTT.

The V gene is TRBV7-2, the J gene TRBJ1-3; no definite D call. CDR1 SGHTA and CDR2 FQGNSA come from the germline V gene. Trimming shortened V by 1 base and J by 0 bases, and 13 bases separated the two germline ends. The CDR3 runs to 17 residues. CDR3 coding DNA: TGTGCCAGCAGCTTAGATCTGGGGAGGACCTCTGGAAACACCATATATTTT. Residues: CASSLDLGRTSGNTIYF.

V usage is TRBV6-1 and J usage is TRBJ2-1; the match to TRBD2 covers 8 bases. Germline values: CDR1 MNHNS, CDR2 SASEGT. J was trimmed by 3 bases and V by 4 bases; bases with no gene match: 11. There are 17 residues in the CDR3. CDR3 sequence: CASSGFKGLANYNEQFF. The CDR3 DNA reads TGTGCCAGCAGTGGGTTTAAAGGACTAGCCAACTACAATGAGCAGTTCTTC.

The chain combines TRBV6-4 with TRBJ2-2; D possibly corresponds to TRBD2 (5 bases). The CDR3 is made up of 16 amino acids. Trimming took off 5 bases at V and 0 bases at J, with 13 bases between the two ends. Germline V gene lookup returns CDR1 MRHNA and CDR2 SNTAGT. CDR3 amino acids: CASSPDTRSNTGELFF. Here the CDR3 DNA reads TGTGCCAGCAGTCCCGACACTAGGTCGAACACCGGGGAGCTGTTTTTT.

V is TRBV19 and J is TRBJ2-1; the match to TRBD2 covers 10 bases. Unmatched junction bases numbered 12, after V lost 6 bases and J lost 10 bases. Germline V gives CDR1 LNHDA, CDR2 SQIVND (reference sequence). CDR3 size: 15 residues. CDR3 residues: CASSAPGLARTEQFF. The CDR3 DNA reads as TGTGCCAGTAGCGCTCCGGGACTAGCGCGTACGGAGCAGTTCTTC.

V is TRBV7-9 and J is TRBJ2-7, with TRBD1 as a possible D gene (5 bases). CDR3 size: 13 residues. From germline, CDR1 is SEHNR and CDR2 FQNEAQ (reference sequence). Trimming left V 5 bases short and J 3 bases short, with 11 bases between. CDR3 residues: CASSPLDSYEQYF. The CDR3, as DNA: TGTGCCAGCAGCCCTCTAGACAGCTACGAGCAGTACTTC.

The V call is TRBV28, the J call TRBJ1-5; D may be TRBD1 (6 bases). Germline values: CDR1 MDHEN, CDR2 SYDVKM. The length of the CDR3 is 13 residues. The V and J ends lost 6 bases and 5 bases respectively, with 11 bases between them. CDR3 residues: CASRAGGHQPQHF. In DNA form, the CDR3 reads TGTGCCAGCAGGGCGGGGGGGCATCAGCCCCAGCATTTT.

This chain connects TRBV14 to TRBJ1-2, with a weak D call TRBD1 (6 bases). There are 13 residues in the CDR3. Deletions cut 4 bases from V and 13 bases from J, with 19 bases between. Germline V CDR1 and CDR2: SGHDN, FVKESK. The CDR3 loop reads CASSLPGAYSVTF. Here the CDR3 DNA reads TGTGCCAGCAGCCTACCAGGGGCGTATTCCGTCACCTTC.

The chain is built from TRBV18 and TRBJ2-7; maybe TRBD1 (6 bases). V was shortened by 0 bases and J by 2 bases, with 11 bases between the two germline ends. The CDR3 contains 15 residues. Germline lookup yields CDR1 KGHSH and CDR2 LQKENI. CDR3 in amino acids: CASSPPTGIPYEQYF. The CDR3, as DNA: TGTGCCAGCTCACCACCGACAGGTATACCCTACGAGCAGTACTTC.

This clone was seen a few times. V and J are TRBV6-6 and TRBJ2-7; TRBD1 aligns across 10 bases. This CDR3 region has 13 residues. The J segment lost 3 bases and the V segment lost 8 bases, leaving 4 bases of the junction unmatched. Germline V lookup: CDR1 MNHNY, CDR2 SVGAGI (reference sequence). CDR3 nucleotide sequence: TGTGCCAGCGGCGGACAGGGGGGCTACGAGCAGTACTTC. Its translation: CASGGQGGYEQYF.

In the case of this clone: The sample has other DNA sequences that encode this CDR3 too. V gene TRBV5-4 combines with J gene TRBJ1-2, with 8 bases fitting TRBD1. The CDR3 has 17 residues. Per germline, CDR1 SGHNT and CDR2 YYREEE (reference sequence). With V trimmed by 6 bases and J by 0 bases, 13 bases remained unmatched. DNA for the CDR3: TGTGCCAGCAACGCCTCGGGCAGGGGGCCTACTAACTATGGCTACACCTTC. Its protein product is CASNASGRGPTNYGYTF.

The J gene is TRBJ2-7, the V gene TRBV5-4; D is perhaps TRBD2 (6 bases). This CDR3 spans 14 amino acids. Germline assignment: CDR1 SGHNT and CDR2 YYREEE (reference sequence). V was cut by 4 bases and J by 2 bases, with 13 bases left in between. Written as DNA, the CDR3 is TGTGCCAGCAGCCGACCCGGGGGTCCCTACGAGCAGTACTTC. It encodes CASSRPGGPYEQYF.

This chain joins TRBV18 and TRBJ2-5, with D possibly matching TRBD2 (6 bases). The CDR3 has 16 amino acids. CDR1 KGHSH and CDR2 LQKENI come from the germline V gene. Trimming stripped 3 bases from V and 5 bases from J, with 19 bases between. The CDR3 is CASSPGGRVGAETQYF. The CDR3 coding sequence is TGTGCCAGCTCACCGGGAGGTAGGGTTGGGGCGGAGACCCAGTACTTC.

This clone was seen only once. CDR3 residues: CASSYVSGGPSYEQYF. The CDR3 bases are TGTGCCAGCAGTTACGTTAGCGGGGGGCCCTCCTACGAGCAGTACTTC. V usage is TRBV6-5 and J usage is TRBJ2-5, with 10 bases that match TRBD2. The DNA end is a closer match to TRBJ2-7, so the J assignment may be wrong. The CDR3 has 16 residues. Per the germline V gene, CDR1 is MNHEY and CDR2 is SVGAGI.